The next 9 T cell receptor beta chains were all read from a single sample in a study of T cells after yellow fever vaccination. TCRdb recomputed calls from the 5' RACE reads with MiXCR, one row per CDR3 protein. The sample records some 400,000 distinct CDR3 sequences, under 20% being singletons. The specimen comprised PBMCs, sampled before the yellow fever booster vaccination. The receptors shown here come from a young man who received the YFV17D yellow fever vaccine.

The genes are TRBV7-9 and TRBJ1-4; D remains unclear. The CDR3 length is 12 residues. Trimming removed 6 bases from V and 8 bases from J, with 10 bases in between. Germline CDR1 reads SEHNR; CDR2 reads FQNEAQ (reference sequence). In nucleotides, the CDR3 is TGTGCCAGCAGTCTTTTCATCGAAAAACTGTTTTTT. This sequence encodes CASSLFIEKLFF.

The table lists this clonotype with a count of one. The rearrangement uses TRBV27 and TRBJ2-1; the D gene could be TRBD1 or TRBD2 (5 bases each). The germline gives CDR1 MNHEY, CDR2 SMNVEV (reference sequence). V was clipped by 4 bases and J by 11 bases, with 21 bases between them. The CDR3 is made up of 15 amino acids. CDR3 residues: CASSYTSGPVRKQFF. The CDR3 coding sequence is TGTGCCAGCAGTTACACCTCGGGGCCCGTACGAAAGCAGTTCTTC.

The CDR3 sequence: CASSESTGIDEQYF. The CDR3 coding sequence is TGTGCCAGCAGTGAATCTACAGGGATTGACGAGCAGTACTTC. The chain recombines TRBV2 with TRBJ2-7; D possibly corresponds to TRBD1 (6 bases). From germline, CDR1 is SNHLY and CDR2 FYNNEI. The V gene lost 2 bases and the J gene lost 5 bases, with 13 bases spanning the gap. This CDR3 comprises 14 residues. Full variable domain (rest looked up from reference TRBV2 and TRBJ2-7): EPEVTQTPSHQVTQMGQEVILRCVPISNHLYFYWYRQILGQKVEFLVSFYNNEISEKSEIFDDQFSVERPDGSNFTLKIRSTKLEDSAMYFCASSESTGIDEQYFGPGTRLTVT.

J is TRBJ1-2 and V is TRBV11-1; the D gene is possibly TRBD1 (6 bases). In germline, CDR1 is SGHAT, CDR2 FQDESV (reference sequence). The V end was cut by 1 base, the J end by 8 bases, with 23 bases between. This CDR3 is built from 17 residues. The CDR3 sequence: CASSLDVWGRVLKGYTF. The DNA for the CDR3 is TGTGCCAGCAGCTTAGATGTCTGGGGGCGAGTTTTAAAAGGCTACACCTTC.

This clonotype appeared a few times. CDR3 region: CASSFAGTRRDEQFF. In DNA, the CDR3 is TGCGCCAGCAGCTTTGCCGGGACTAGGAGGGATGAGCAGTTCTTC. The V and J genes are TRBV5-1 and TRBJ2-1, with 8 bases lining up with TRBD2. This CDR3 has 15 amino acids. Germline-derived CDR1 and CDR2 are SGHRS and YFSETQ. V gave up 2 bases and J gave up 8 bases; unmatched junction bases: 9.

The sample holds a few counts of this clonotype. The CDR3 region is CASSGPTGGIHEQYF. In DNA form, the CDR3 reads TGTGCCAGCAGTGGCCCGACAGGGGGTATCCACGAGCAGTACTTC. This chain joins TRBV27 and TRBJ2-7; 9 nucleotides agree with TRBD1. The CDR3 runs 15 residues. The junction had 10 bases not matched to a gene; V was cut back by 5 bases and J by 5 bases. Germline CDR1 reads MNHEY; CDR2 reads SMNVEV (reference sequence).

The CDR3 protein is CASSDPGQGAYNEQFF. The CDR3 coding sequence is TGTGCCAGCAGTGACCCTGGACAGGGGGCCTACAATGAGCAGTTCTTC. The chain is built from TRBV2 and TRBJ2-1; 10 bases fit TRBD1. Germline lookup yields CDR1 SNHLY and CDR2 FYNNEI. There are 16 residues in the CDR3. Germline trimming cut 3 bases from V and 2 bases from J; bases unmatched to any gene: 4. Filled out from reference TRBV2 and TRBJ2-1, the complete variable domain reads EPEVTQTPSHQVTQMGQEVILRCVPISNHLYFYWYRQILGQKVEFLVSFYNNEISEKSEIFDDQFSVERPDGSNFTLKIRSTKLEDSAMYFCASSDPGQGAYNEQFFGPGTRLTVL.

The CDR3 here is CASSRGYNSPLHF. The CDR3 nucleotides read TGTGCCAGCAGTAGGGGCTATAATTCACCCCTCCACTTT. V gene TRBV27 combines with J gene TRBJ1-6, with TRBD1 as a possible D gene (5 bases). The germline CDR1 and CDR2 sequences are MNHEY and SMNVEV (reference sequence). The CDR3 is made up of 13 amino acids. V lost 5 bases and J lost 3, with 5 bases in between.

The chain has TRBV7-8 and TRBJ1-3, with a possible D match to TRBD1 (6 bases). Germline V gene data show CDR1 as SGHVS and CDR2 as FQNEAQ. The CDR3 has 14 amino acids. Trimming stripped 5 bases from V and 8 bases from J, with 16 bases between. The DNA of the CDR3 is TGTGCCAGCAGCCCCAATTTCGAGGGGGACACCATATATTTT. Translation: CASSPNFEGDTIYF. Filled out from reference TRBV7-8 and TRBJ1-3, the complete variable domain reads GAGVSQSPRYKVAKRGQDVALRCDPISGHVSLFWYQQALGQGPEFLTYFQNEAQLDKSGLPSDRFFAERPEGSVSTLKIQRTQQEDSAVYLCASSPNFEGDTIYFGEGSWLTVV.